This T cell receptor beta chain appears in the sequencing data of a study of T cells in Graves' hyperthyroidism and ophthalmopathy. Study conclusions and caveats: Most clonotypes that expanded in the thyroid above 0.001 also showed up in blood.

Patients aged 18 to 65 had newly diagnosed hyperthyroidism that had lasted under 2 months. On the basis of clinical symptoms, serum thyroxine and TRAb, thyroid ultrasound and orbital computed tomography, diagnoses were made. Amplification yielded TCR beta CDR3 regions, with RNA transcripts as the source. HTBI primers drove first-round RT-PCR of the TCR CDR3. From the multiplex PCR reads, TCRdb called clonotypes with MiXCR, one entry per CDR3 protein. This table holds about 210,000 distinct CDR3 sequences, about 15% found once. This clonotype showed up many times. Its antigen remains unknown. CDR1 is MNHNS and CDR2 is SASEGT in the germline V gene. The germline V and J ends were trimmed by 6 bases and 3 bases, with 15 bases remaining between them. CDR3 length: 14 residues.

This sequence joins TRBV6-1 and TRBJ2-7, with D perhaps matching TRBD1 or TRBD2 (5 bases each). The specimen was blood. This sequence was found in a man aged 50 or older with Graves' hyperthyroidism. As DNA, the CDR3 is TGTGCCAGCAGGCAAGGTCATGGGGGCTACGAGCAGTACTTC. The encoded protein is CASRQGHGGYEQYF.